Described below is a single TCR beta chain sequence and its context. Antigen specificity is unknown. These data belong to a study of OX40 agonist ivuxolimab in advanced cancers. Study background: Antecedent anti-PD-1, anti-PD-L1 or anti-CTLA-4 therapy was permissible, with roughly 40% having received some.

Whole-study findings and limits: The study found that CD8+ T cells averaged more expanded clones than CD4+. Also showing low normalized T-cell clonal expansion were some of the nonresponders.

Samples were taken at baseline and on day 1 of cycles 4 and 7. Clones were sequenced by immunoSEQ multiplex PCR, and TCRdb holds only the in-frame ones, with some missing. Of roughly 35,000 clones listed, roughly 76% are singletons. Germline CDR1 LGHNA, CDR2 YNFKEQ. The V and J ends lost 4 bases and 0 bases respectively, with 11 bases between them. The CDR3 runs 15 residues. This chain connects TRBV4-2 to TRBJ2-3; tentative D call: TRBD1 (6 bases). This clonotype originated in an adult with an advanced solid tumor such as melanoma, head and neck, liver or kidney cancer. Here the sequenced sample was CD4+ or CD8+ T cells sorted from blood, taken in a trial of the OX40 agonist ivuxolimab. The CDR3 protein is CASSRRTASTDTQYF. For the CDR3, the DNA is TGTGCCAGCAGCCGGAGGACAGCTAGCACAGATACGCAGTATTTT.